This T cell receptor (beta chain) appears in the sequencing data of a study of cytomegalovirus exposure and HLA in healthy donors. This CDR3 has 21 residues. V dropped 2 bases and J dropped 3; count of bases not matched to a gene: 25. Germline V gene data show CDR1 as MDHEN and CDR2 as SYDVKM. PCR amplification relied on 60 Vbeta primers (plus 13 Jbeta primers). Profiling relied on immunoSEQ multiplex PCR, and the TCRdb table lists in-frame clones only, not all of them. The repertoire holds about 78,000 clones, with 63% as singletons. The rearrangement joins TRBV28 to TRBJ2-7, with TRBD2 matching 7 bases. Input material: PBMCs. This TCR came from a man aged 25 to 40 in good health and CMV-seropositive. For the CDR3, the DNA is TGTGCCAGCAGTTTAAGGTATTCTAGGTGGCGGGAGCTTCGAACATACTACGAGCAGTACTTC. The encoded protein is CASSLRYSRWRELRTYYEQYF.